This T cell receptor (beta chain) derives from a study of cytomegalovirus exposure and HLA in healthy donors. Findings of the study overall: As a later analysis showed, a missense DCLRE1C variant was linked to trimming of TCR beta V- and J-genes. According to reports, the classifier identified cytomegalovirus status with high specificity and sensitivity. Only CMV serostatus was available as immune exposure information.

Amplification used 60 Vbeta primers and 13 Jbeta primers. Method: immunoSEQ multiplex PCR; TCRdb's copy keeps in-frame clones and lacks some. This table has approximately 150,000 clones, approximately 80% appearing once. About this clone: What it binds is unknown.

The CDR3 contains 14 residues. CDR1 SGHNT and CDR2 YYREEE come from the germline V gene (reference sequence). V was cut by 4 bases and J by 6 bases, with 16 bases left in between. Unrecorded immune exposure was likely among donors, who were nominally healthy when sampled. The gene calls are TRBV5-4 and TRBJ1-1; weak D call: TRBD1 (6 bases). This clonotype was sampled from a male donor in good health and CMV-seronegative. The sequencing input was PBMCs. CDR3 nucleotide sequence: TGTGCCAGCAGCCTGAACAGGGAATTGGCTGAAGCTTTCTTT. It specifies CASSLNRELAEAFF.